This T cell receptor (beta chain) is drawn from a study of T cells expressing NK-cell markers. For TCR beta, cDNA was produced by 5'RACE template switching with UMIs. TCRdb reprocessed the 5' RACE reads and reports one entry per CDR3 protein, with no DNA. This sample's table has tens of thousands of distinct CDR3 sequences. Broader study findings: Leadership of the CD3+CD56-NKG2C+ fraction also belonged to these clonotypes in several donors.

As concerns this clonotype: Its antigen is undetermined.

What was sequenced was blood T cells: a sorted CD56 or NKG2C T cell subset, CD4+ or CD8+ T cells, or bulk PBMC T cells (not recorded which). This sequence was found in a man between 18 and 69 years old in good health.

This CDR3 is CASSQSRGGGEQYF. The chain is built from TRBV2 and TRBJ2-7; absent DNA, TCRdb's TRBD2 call cannot be checked. The CDR3 runs 14 residues. Germline CDR1 reads SNHLY; CDR2 reads FYNNEI.